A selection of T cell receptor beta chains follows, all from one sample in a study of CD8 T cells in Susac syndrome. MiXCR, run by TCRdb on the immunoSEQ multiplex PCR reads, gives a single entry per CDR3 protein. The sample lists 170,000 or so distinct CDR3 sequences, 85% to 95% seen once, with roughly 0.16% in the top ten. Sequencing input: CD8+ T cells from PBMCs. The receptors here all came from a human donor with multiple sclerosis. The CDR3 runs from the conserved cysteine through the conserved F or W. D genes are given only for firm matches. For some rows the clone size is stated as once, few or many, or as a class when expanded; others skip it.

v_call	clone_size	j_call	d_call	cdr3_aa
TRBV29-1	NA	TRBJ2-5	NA	CSVLLTGTQYF
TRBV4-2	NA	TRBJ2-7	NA	CASSLTSPRDEQYF
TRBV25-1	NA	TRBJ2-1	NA	CASSELGEVYNEQFF
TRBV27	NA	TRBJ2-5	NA	CASSLSTGVETQYF
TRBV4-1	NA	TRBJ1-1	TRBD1	CASSSDRADTEAFF
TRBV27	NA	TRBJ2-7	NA	CASSLGGNYEQYF
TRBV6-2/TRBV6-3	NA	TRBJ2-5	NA	CASSYTDYPKGTQYF
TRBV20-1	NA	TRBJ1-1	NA	CSARRLGQNTEAFF
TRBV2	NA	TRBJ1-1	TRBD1	CASKTWPGGSEAFF
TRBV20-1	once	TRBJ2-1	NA	CSARDLSADEQFF
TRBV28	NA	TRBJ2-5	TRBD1	CASSLSDREETQYF
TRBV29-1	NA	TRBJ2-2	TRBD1	CSVERTGINTGELFF
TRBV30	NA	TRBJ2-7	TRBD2	CAWSGMGLADSYEQYF
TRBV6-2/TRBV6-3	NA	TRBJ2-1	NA	CASTLGVGSSYNEQFF
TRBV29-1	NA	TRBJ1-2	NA	CSVEGTKINYGYTF
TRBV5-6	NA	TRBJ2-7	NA	CASSLAPGHYEQYF
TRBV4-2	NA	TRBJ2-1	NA	CASSQESLANEQFF